Shown below are 11 T cell receptor beta chains from a single sample sequenced in a study of blood T cell repertoires in COVID-19. Profiled with immunoSEQ multiplex PCR; TCRdb holds only in-frame clones, not every one. Of roughly 250,000 clones in the sample, 80% to 85% were seen once. Sequenced material: peripheral blood. The receptors here all came from an older woman with active or convalescent COVID-19.

The chain joins TRBV6-4 to TRBJ2-5; 7 bases match TRBD1. Trimming removed 6 bases from V and 3 bases from J; junction bases left unmatched: 16. CDR1 and CDR2 from the germline V gene are MRHNA and SNTAGT. CDR3 size: 17 residues. This CDR3 is CASREQGQADPKETQYF. The CDR3 bases are TGTGCCAGCAGGGAACAGGGGCAGGCCGACCCAAAAGAGACCCAGTACTTC.

This clone was found once. The chain is built from TRBV11-2 and TRBJ2-5; TRBD2 agrees at 8 bases. Losses at the gene ends were 1 base for V and 2 bases for J; bases not matched to a gene: 6. The CDR3 consists of 16 residues. CDR1 SGHAT and CDR2 FQNNGV come from the germline V gene. The CDR3 DNA follows: TGTGCCAGCAGCTTAGGATGGCGGGGGGTTCAAGAGACCCAGTACTTC. The encoded protein is CASSLGWRGVQETQYF.

The chain couples TRBV3-1 (or the pseudogene TRBV3-2) to TRBJ2-7; possibly TRBD2 for D (6 bases). V was cut by 3 bases and J by 5 bases, with 8 bases left in between. The CDR3 has 12 amino acids. Germline loops: CDR1 LGHDT, CDR2 YNNKEL (reference sequence). The CDR3 protein is CASSHGGDEQYF. For the CDR3, the DNA is TGTGCCAGCAGCCATGGCGGGGACGAGCAGTACTTC.

The chain employs TRBV10-3 and TRBJ2-3; possible D gene TRBD2, 7 bases. This CDR3 contains 15 residues. Trimming pared 8 bases from V and 1 base from J, leaving 16 bases between. Germline V CDR1 and CDR2: ENHRY, SYGVKD. The CDR3 DNA sequence: TGTGCCATCCGCCGGGGGGCGCAGGGCACAGATACGCAGTATTTT. This encodes CAIRRGAQGTDTQYF.

The chain is built from TRBV30 and TRBJ1-1, with a tentative D call TRBD1 (5 bases). Germline V lookup: CDR1 GTSNPN, CDR2 SVGIG (reference sequence). The germline V and J ends were trimmed by 2 bases and 3 bases, with 13 bases remaining between them. CDR3 size: 14 residues. In DNA, the CDR3 is TGTGCCTGGAGTTACGGGGGGGGTTACACTGAAGCTTTCTTT. Translating gives CAWSYGGGYTEAFF.

The chain carries TRBV6-1 and TRBJ2-7, with TRBD2 as a possible D gene (5 bases). CDR3 length equals 17 residues. V lost 0 bases and J lost 3, with 18 bases in between. The germline V gene encodes CDR1 MNHNS and CDR2 SASEGT. This chain's CDR3 is CASSEARPGTGNYEQYF. CDR3 DNA sequence: TGTGCCAGCAGTGAAGCCCGACCGGGAACTGGAAACTACGAGCAGTACTTC.

V gene TRBV6-2 or TRBV6-3 combines with J gene TRBJ2-5; tentatively, D is TRBD2 (5 bases). Per germline, CDR1 MNHEY and CDR2 SVGEGT. The CDR3 runs 16 residues. V was shortened by 2 bases and J by 4 bases, with 17 bases between the two germline ends. Written as DNA, the CDR3 is TGTGCCAGCAGTTACAGCGGCCAAAACGATTTAGAGACCCAGTACTTC. Amino acids: CASSYSGQNDLETQYF.

The rearrangement links TRBV9 to TRBJ2-7; maybe TRBD1 (6 bases). The CDR3 length is 14 residues. From germline, CDR1 is SGDLS and CDR2 YYNGEE. V lost 5 bases and J 5 bases, leaving 17 bases between the germline ends. CDR3 in amino acids: CASSGGSRVDEQYF. CDR3 bases: TGTGCCAGCAGTGGGGGCTCCAGGGTCGACGAGCAGTACTTC.

The chain employs TRBV19 and TRBJ2-3, with TRBD2 identical over 8 bases. After removal of 8 bases from V and 6 bases from J, the junction contained 10 bases not matched to a gene. CDR1 and CDR2 from the germline V gene are LNHDA and SQIVND (reference sequence). This CDR3 comprises 14 residues. The CDR3 nucleotides read TGTGCCAGTTCCGGGGGGGGCCGTCGGGATACGCAGTATTTT. Its translation is CASSGGGRRDTQYF.

This chain joins TRBV6-5 and TRBJ2-7, with 7 nucleotides matching TRBD2. The CDR3 spans 12 residues. The junction had 3 bases not matched to a gene; V was cut back by 8 bases and J by 2 bases. CDR1 is MNHEY, CDR2 SVGAGI, per germline. The CDR3 sequence: CASGGGTYEQYF. The CDR3 nucleotides read TGTGCCAGCGGGGGGGGGACCTACGAGCAGTACTTC.

This clone occurred once. A much larger clonotype is one base distant, so this may be a read error. The chain combines TRBV5-1 with TRBJ2-7; D gene unclear. The V end was cut by 2 bases, the J end by 0 bases, with 6 bases between. This CDR3 is 13 amino acids long. Germline lookup yields CDR1 SGHRS and CDR2 YFSETQ. CDR3 DNA sequence: TGCGCCAGCAGCTTCTCGAGCTCCTACGAGCAGTACTTC. It encodes CASSFSSSYEQYF.